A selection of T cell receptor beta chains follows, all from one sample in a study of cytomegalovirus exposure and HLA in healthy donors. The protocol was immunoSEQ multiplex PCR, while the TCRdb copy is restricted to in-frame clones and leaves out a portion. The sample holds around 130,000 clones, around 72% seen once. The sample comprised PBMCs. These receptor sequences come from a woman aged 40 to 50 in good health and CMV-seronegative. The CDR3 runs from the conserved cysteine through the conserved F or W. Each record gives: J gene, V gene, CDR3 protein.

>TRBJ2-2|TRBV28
CASTQQELRRGNTGELFF
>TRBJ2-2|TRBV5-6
CASSLSLGTGNRGELFF
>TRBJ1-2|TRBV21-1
CASSRGGGGLNYGYTF
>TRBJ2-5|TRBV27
CASSGIDREQETQYF
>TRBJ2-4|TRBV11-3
CASPQGEAKNSQYF
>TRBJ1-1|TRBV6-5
CASSYYRDTEAFF
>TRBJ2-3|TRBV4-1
CASSQGRDYTDTQYF
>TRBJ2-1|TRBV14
CASSPLAVSYNEQFF
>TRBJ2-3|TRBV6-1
CASSTLQGDSLQYF
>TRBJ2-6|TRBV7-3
CASALQGTNVLTF
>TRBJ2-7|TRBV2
CASSDLVTGEQYF
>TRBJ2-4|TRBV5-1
CASSLTVSEAKNSQYF
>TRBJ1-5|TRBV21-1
CASSKAAGNSGVVKFLGIQPQHF
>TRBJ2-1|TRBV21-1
CASSKPPPEREQFF
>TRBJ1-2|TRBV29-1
CSVMTGNYGYTF
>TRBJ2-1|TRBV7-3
CASSLGREDHNEQFF
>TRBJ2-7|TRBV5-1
CASSLEPGVYEQYF
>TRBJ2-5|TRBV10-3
CAINPGAGTSGSLETQYF
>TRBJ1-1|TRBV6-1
CASGDGTEAFF
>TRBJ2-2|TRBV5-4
CASSFKQGSGELFF
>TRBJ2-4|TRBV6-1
CASSASGWTKNIQYF
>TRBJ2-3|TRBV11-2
CASSRGLAGADTQYF
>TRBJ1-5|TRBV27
CASSLEFSNQPQHF
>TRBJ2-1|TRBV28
CASSLWQGDYNEQFF
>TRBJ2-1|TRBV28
CASSLWSATANNEQFF
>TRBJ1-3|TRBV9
CASSPNSGSGNTIYF
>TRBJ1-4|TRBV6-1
CASSAGGSLNEKLFF
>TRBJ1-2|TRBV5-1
CASSLEYPRQGYGYTF
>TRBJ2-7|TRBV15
CATRDGTKRVYEQYF
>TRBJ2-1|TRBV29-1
CSVGTSGASEQFF
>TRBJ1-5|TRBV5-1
CASSLSGFNQPQHF
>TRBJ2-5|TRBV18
CASSPTGTGGGGETQYF
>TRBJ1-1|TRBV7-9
CASSTFYAGEAFF
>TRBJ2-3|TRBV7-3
CASSLTDSLTDTQYF
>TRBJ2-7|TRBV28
CASSSGQGTYEQYF
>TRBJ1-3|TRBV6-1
CASNRQATGNTIYF
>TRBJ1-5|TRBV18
CASSPGAGDQPQHF
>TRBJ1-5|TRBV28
CASSLSRVLGQPQHF
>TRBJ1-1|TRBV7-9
CASRAAEAFF
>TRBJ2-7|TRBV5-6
CASSSTGAPPRQYF
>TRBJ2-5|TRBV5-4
CASSLLAGGLTEETQYF
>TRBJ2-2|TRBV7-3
CASSRDTTGELFF
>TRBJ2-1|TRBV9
CASSVGGGPSGGQYNEQFF
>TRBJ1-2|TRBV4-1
CASSQDGQGADYGYTF
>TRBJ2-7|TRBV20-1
CSARVVYEQYF
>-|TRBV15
CATSRDNSRGGVDEQYF
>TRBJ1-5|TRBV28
CASSSTGVNQPQHF
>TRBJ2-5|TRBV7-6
CASSLDPGTVQETQYF
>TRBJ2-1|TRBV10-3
CAISDSLAGISYNEQFF
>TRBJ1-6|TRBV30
CARKGQDNSPLHF
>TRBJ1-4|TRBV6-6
CASSSEDGVNEKLFF
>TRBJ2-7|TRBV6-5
CASSGRGAGGFEQYF
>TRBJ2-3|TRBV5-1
CASSTGTSGYTDTQYF
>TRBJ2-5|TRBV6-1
CASNQAGIQETQYF
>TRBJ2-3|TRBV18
CASSPSGLVGVRGTDTQYF
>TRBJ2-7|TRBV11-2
CASSRGTSGHYEQYF
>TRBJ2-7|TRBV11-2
CASSLAEGYEQYF